Below are 8 T cell receptor beta chains sequenced from a single sample in a study of vaccination and CD4 T cells after COVID-19. CD4+ T cells that had been cultured provided DNA sequenced with the Oncomine TCR Beta short-read assay. TCRdb recomputed calls from the PCR reads with MiXCR, one row per CDR3 protein. Of 11,000 to 15,000 distinct CDR3 sequences listed, around two fifths are singletons. No antigens are known for them. Treatment of the sample: approximately 11-day PBMC culture with coronavirus spike peptide pools or control peptides (ViraFEST assay). The sequenced material came from cultured CD4+ T cells from blood. Receptors originate from a human donor with COVID-19.

The J gene is TRBJ1-3, the V gene TRBV6-9; D call uncertain. Between the trimmed V and J ends, which lost 7 bases and 0 bases, there was a span of 10 bases. Germline CDR1 is MNHGY and CDR2 is SVAAGI. The CDR3 consists of 14 residues. In DNA, the CDR3 is TGTGCCAGCATCGCGAGATACTCTGGAAACACCATATATTTT. This codes for CASIARYSGNTIYF.

This clonotype was seen more than once but under ten times. J is TRBJ2-5 and V is TRBV15; D is uncertain. Trimming shortened V by 0 bases and J by 1 base, and 12 bases separated the two germline ends. The CDR3 extends over 16 amino acids. Germline V gene data show CDR1 as LNHNV and CDR2 as YYDKDF (reference sequence). The chain's CDR3 is CATSRDPTQLQETQYF. CDR3 in DNA: TGTGCCACCAGCAGAGATCCCACACAGCTCCAAGAGACCCAGTACTTC.

This sequence joins TRBV7-9 and TRBJ1-3; D is unresolved. The CDR3 is 18 amino acids. The V gene's germline CDR1 is SEHNR and CDR2 FQNEAQ (reference sequence). V shed 5 bases and J shed 0 bases, with 20 bases lying between them. The CDR3 region is CASSPAPTLGSSGNTIYF. The CDR3 DNA reads TGTGCCAGCAGCCCCGCTCCCACGCTCGGAAGCTCTGGAAACACCATATATTTT.

This clonotype has just a few counts. The chain employs TRBV19 and TRBJ1-2; 10 nucleotides match TRBD1. After removal of 5 bases from V and 1 base from J, the junction contained 1 base not matched to a gene. Germline V gene sequence: CDR1 LNHDA, CDR2 SQIVND (reference sequence). The CDR3 totals 14 residues. This CDR3 is CASSGQGGNYGYTF. In DNA form, the CDR3 reads TGTGCCAGTAGTGGACAGGGGGGTAACTATGGCTACACCTTC.

The V gene is TRBV11-1, the J gene TRBJ2-7; 10 bases are shared with TRBD1. Trimming at V came to 1 base and at J to 0 bases, leaving 0 bases not matched to a gene. The CDR3 consists of 15 residues. Per germline, CDR1 SGHAT and CDR2 FQDESV (reference sequence). The CDR3: CASSLGQGASYEQYF. The CDR3 DNA reads as TGTGCCAGCAGCTTAGGACAGGGGGCCTCCTACGAGCAGTACTTC.

CDR3 in amino acids: CATQADGLTDTQYF. In nucleotides, the CDR3 is TGTGCCACCCAGGCGGACGGACTCACAGATACGCAGTATTTT. The V gene is TRBV28, the J gene TRBJ2-3, with D maybe TRBD2 (5 bases). The CDR3 is 14 amino acids. V dropped 10 bases and J dropped 2 bases, with 16 bases sitting between them. Looked up from germline, CDR1 is MDHEN and CDR2 is SYDVKM.

This clonotype was counted a single time. The chain's CDR3 is CASSLGSGGPDTQYF. DNA of the CDR3: TGTGCCAGCAGCTTAGGCTCGGGGGGTCCAGATACGCAGTATTTT. V gene TRBV7-6 combines with J gene TRBJ2-3; 7 nucleotides agree with TRBD2. The V gene's germline CDR1 is SGHVS and CDR2 FNYEAQ. This CDR3 has 15 residues. V shed 1 base and J 4 bases; nucleotides not matched to a gene: 5.

The gene calls are TRBV6-2 or TRBV6-3 and TRBJ2-7, with D perhaps TRBD1 (6 bases). Trimming shortened V by 4 bases and J by 3 bases, and 13 bases separated the two germline ends. CDR1 is MNHEY and CDR2 is SVGEGT in the germline V gene. The length of the CDR3 is 14 residues. The CDR3 spells CASSLGGSIYEQYF. Written as DNA, the CDR3 is TGTGCCAGCAGTTTAGGGGGTTCGATCTACGAGCAGTACTTC.